There are a few counts of the clone carrying this TCR beta chain. Its specificity is not known. This may arise from a read error, as a much more abundant clone is one base away. Each sample gave at least 6.5 million isolated PBMCs. This specimen comes from a study of blood T cells in healthy people across ages. Study-level findings and limits: In these data, TCR beta diversity tracked strongly with naive T cell percentage. The fall in TCR beta diversity per million T cells was roughly linear with age.

Germline V lookup: CDR1 SGHTA, CDR2 FQGNSA. There are 15 residues in the CDR3. Through a sample-barcoded 5' primer and a J-beta primer mix, a second PCR was run for roughly 6 to 12 cycles. MiXCR, applied by TCRdb to the 5' RACE reads, yields one record per CDR3 protein. Altogether around 2 million distinct CDR3 sequences are present, more than 35% being singletons, with the ten largest covering roughly 23%. This sequence was found in a human donor in good health. Input material: blood. The gene calls are TRBV7-2 and TRBJ2-7, with D perhaps TRBD2 (6 bases). The CDR3 bases are TGTGCCAACAGCCCCGGGGGAATGCACTTGGACGAGCAGTACTTC. It codes for CANSPGGMHLDEQYF.